Below are 3 T cell receptor beta chains sequenced from a single sample in a study of vaccination and CD4 T cells after COVID-19. These receptors' antigens are unknown. The assay that was used to sequence DNA from cultured CD4+ T cells was the Oncomine TCR Beta short-read assay. TCRdb re-derived calls from the PCR reads in MiXCR, one entry per CDR3 protein. The sample records over 15,000 distinct CDR3 sequences, around two fifths being singletons. Treatment noted: roughly 10-day PBMC culture with coronavirus spike peptide pools or control peptides (ViraFEST assay). Sequencing used CD4+ T cells from blood, cultured in vitro, obtained after SARS-CoV-2 vaccination. All receptors come from a human donor who had recovered from COVID-19.

The chain is built from TRBV7-6 and TRBJ1-4; no reliable D call. Trimming pared 4 bases from V and 0 bases from J, leaving 9 bases between. The germline V gene encodes CDR1 SGHVS and CDR2 FNYEAQ. There are 15 residues in the CDR3. The CDR3: CASSSDGATNEKLFF. The CDR3, as DNA: TGTGCCAGCAGCTCTGACGGAGCAACTAATGAAAAACTGTTTTTT.

The V and J genes are TRBV10-3 and TRBJ2-5; no clear D gene. The CDR3 is 13 residues long. Germline V gene sequence: CDR1 ENHRY, CDR2 SYGVKD. Trimming cost V 4 bases and J 1 base, with 7 bases left between them. CDR3 protein: CAISVVSQETQYF. CDR3 nucleotide sequence: TGTGCCATCAGTGTTGTGTCCCAAGAGACCCAGTACTTC.

The CDR3 here is CASSQGDRDYGYTF. CDR3 DNA: TGCGCCAGCAGCCAAGGCGACAGGGACTATGGCTACACCTTC. This chain links TRBV4-3 with TRBJ1-2; 7 bases agree with TRBD1. The CDR3 runs 14 residues. The V gene's germline CDR1 is LGHNA and CDR2 YSLEER. Trimming cost V 1 base and J 3 bases; bases outside gene matches: 2.